This TCR beta chain originates from a study of blood T cell repertoires in COVID-19. Profiled with immunoSEQ multiplex PCR; TCRdb holds only in-frame clones, not every one. The sample consists of 200,000 or so clones, around four fifths of them appearing once. The germline V and J ends were trimmed by 7 bases and 7 bases, with 14 bases remaining between them. CDR1 SNHLY and CDR2 FYNNEI come from the germline V gene. The CDR3 has 13 residues. The chain is built from TRBV2 and TRBJ2-1; D unresolved. This clonotype was obtained from an elderly woman with COVID-19, enrolled during active disease. Sequenced input: peripheral blood. The CDR3 DNA reads as TGTGCCAGCAATCGATACACGTCGAATGAGCAGTTCTTC. Its protein product is CASNRYTSNEQFF.